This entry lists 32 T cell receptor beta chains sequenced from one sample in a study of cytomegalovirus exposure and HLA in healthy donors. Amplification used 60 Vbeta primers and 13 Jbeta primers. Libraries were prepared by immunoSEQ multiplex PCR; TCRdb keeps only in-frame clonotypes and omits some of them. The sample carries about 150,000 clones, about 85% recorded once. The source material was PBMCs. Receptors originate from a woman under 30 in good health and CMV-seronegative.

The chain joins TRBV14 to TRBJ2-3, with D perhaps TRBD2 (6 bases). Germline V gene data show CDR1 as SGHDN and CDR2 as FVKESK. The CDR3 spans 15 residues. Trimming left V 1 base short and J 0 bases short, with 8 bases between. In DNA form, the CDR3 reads TGTGCCAGCAGCCAAGCGGGGGTTAGCACAGATACGCAGTATTTT. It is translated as CASSQAGVSTDTQYF.

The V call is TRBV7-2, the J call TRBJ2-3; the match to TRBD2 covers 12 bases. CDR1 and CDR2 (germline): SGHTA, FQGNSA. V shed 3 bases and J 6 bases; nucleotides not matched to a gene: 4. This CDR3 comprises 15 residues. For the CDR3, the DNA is TGTGCCAGCAGCTTCGGGACTAGCGGGTGGGATACGCAGTATTTT. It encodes CASSFGTSGWDTQYF.

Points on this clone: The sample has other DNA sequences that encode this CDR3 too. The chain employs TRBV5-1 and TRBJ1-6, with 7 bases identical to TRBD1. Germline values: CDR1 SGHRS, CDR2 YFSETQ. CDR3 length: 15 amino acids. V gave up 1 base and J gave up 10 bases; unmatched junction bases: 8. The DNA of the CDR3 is TGCGCCAGCAGCTTGAAGGGGCAGGGGGGATCACCCCTCCACTTT. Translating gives CASSLKGQGGSPLHF.

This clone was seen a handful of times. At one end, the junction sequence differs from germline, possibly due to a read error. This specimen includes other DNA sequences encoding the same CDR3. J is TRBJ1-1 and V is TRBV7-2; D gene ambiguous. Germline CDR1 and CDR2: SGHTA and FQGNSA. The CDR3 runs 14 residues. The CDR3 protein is CASSLNPGNTEAFF. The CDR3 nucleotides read TGCGCCAGCAGCCTAAACCCCGGGAACACTGAAGCTTTCTTT.

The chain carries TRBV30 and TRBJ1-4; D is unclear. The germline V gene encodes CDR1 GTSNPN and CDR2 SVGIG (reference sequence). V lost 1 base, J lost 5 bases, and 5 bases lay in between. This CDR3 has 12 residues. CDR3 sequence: CAWSARNEKLFF. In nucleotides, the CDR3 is TGTGCCTGGAGTGCCAGAAATGAAAAACTGTTTTTT.

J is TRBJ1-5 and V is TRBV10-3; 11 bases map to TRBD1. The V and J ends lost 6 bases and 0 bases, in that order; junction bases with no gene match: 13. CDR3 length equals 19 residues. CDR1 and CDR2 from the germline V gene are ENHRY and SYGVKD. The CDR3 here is CAISSTGTGGPNSNQPQHF. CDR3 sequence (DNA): TGTGCCATCAGCTCAACCGGGACAGGGGGTCCGAATAGCAATCAGCCCCAGCATTTT.

CDR3 in amino acids: CASSWYSGSLREQYF. The DNA of the CDR3 is TGTGCCAGCAGTTGGTATAGCGGGAGTCTTCGCGAGCAGTACTTC. The chain carries TRBV28 and TRBJ2-7; 9 nucleotides agree with TRBD2. The CDR3 is made up of 15 amino acids. Germline-derived CDR1 and CDR2 are MDHEN and SYDVKM. V was pared by 4 bases and J by 6 bases, with 10 bases of the junction left unmatched.

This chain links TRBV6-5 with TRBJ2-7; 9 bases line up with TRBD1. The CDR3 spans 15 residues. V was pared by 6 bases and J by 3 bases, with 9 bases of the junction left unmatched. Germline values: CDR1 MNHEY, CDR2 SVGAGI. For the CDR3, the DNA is TGTGCCAGCAGCTCCAGTGACAGGGGGGGCTACGAGCAGTACTTC. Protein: CASSSSDRGGYEQYF.

Written as DNA, the CDR3 is TGTGCCAGCACCCAATGGGGCGGCGGGGGGAACAATGAGCAGTTCTTC. It yields the protein CASTQWGGGGNNEQFF. The rearrangement links TRBV28 to TRBJ2-1; TRBD2 matches at 8 bases. Unmatched junction bases numbered 13, after V lost 7 bases and J lost 5 bases. The CDR3 consists of 16 residues. Germline V gives CDR1 MDHEN, CDR2 SYDVKM. Based on the CDR3 plus reference TRBV28 and TRBJ2-1, the full variable domain is DVKVTQSSRYLVKRTGEKVFLECVQDMDHENMFWYRQDPGLGLRLIYFSYDVKMKEKGDIPEGYSVSREKKERFSLILESASTNQTSMYLCASTQWGGGGNNEQFFGPGTRLTVL.

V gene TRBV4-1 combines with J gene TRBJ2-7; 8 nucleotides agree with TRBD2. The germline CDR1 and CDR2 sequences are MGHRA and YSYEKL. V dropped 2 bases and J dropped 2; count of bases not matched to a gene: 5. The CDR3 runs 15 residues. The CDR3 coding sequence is TGCGCCAGCAGCCAAAAACTAGCGGAGACCTACGAGCAGTACTTC. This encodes CASSQKLAETYEQYF.

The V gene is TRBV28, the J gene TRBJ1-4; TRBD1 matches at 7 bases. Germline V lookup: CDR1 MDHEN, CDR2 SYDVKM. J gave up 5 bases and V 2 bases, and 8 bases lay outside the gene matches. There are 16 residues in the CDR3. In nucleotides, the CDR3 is TGTGCCAGCAGTTTAGGCTTACAGGGGAGGAATGAAAAACTGTTTTTT. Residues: CASSLGLQGRNEKLFF. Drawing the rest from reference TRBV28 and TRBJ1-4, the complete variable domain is DVKVTQSSRYLVKRTGEKVFLECVQDMDHENMFWYRQDPGLGLRLIYFSYDVKMKEKGDIPEGYSVSREKKERFSLILESASTNQTSMYLCASSLGLQGRNEKLFFGSGTQLSVL.

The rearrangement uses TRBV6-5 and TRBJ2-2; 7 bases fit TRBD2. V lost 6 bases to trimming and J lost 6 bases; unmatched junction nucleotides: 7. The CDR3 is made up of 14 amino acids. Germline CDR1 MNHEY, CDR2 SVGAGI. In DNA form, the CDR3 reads TGTGCCAGCAGCTTATCGGGGGGACCCGGGGAGCTGTTTTTT. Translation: CASSLSGGPGELFF.

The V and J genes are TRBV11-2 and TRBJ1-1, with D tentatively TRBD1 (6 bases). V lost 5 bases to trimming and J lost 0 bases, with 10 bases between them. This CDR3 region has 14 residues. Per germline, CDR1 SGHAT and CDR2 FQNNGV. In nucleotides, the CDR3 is TGTGCCAGCAGCCTTAGGGACATGAACACTGAAGCTTTCTTT. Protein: CASSLRDMNTEAFF.

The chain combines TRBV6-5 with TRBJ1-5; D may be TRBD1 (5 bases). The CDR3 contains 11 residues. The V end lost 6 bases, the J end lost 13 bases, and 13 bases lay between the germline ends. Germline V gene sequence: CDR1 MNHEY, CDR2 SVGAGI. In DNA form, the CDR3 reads TGTGCCAGCAGGGACACGTTCAGTCAGCATTTT. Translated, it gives CASRDTFSQHF.

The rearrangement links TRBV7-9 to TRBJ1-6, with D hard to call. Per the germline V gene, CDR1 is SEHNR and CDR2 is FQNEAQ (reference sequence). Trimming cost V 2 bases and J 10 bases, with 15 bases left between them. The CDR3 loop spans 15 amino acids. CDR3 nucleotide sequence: TGTGCCAGCAGCTTATCGCCGGGGTTGGGCTCACCCCTCCACTTT. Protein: CASSLSPGLGSPLHF.

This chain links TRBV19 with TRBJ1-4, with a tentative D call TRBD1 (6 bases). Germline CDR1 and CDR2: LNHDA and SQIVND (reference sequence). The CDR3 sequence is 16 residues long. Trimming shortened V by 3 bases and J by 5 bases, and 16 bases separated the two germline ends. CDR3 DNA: TGTGCCAGTAGTATCCCTTTTCCCGACAGGAATGAAAAACTGTTTTTT. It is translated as CASSIPFPDRNEKLFF.

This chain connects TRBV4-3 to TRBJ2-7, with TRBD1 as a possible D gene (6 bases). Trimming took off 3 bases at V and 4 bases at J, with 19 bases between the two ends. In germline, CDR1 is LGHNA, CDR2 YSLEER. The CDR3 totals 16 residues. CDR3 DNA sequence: TGCGCCAGCAGCCAGGATACAGGGATGTCTACATACGAGCAGTACTTC. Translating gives CASSQDTGMSTYEQYF.

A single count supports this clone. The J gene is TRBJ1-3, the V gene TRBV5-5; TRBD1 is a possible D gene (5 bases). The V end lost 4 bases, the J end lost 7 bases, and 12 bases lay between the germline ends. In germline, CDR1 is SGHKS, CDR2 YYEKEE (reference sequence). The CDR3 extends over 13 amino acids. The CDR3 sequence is CASSPGGGNTIYF. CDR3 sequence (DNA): TGTGCCAGCAGCCCCGGGGGGGGGAACACCATATATTTT.

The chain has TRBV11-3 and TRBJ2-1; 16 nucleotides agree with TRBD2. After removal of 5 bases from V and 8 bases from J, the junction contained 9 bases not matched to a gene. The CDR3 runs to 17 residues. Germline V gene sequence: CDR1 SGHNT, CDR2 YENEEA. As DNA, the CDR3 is TGTGCCAGCAGCCAAGGGACTAGCGGGAGGGCCGTTGATGAGCAGTTCTTC. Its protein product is CASSQGTSGRAVDEQFF. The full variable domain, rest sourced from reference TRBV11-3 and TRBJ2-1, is EAGVVQSPRYKIIEKKQPVAFWCNPISGHNTLYWYLQNLGQGPELLIRYENEEAVDDSQLPKDRFSAERLKGVDSTLKIQPAELGDSAVYLCASSQGTSGRAVDEQFFGPGTRLTVL.

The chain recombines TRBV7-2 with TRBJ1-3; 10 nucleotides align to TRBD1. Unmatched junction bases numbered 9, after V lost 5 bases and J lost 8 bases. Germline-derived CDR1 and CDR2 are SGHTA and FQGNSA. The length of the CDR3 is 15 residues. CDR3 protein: CASSQQTGTGDTIYF. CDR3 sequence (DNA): TGTGCCAGCAGCCAACAGACCGGGACAGGGGACACCATATATTTT.

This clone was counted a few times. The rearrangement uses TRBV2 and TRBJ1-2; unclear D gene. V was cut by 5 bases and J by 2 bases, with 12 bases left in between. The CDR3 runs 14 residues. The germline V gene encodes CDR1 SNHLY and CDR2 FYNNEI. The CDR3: CASSIGGSNYGYTF. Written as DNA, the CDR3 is TGTGCCAGCAGTATCGGAGGATCGAACTATGGCTACACCTTC.

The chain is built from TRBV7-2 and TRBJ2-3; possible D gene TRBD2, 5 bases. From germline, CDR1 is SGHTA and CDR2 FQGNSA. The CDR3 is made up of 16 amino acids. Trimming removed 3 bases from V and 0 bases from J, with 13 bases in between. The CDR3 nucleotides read TGTGCCAGCAGCTTTCGGTGGCCGGGGAGCACAGATACGCAGTATTTT. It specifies CASSFRWPGSTDTQYF.

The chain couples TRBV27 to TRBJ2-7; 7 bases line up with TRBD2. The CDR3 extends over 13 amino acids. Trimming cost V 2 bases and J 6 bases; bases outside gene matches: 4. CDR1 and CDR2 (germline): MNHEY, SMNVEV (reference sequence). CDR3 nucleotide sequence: TGTGCCAGCAGTTTAGTGACGGGGGGCGAGCAGTACTTC. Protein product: CASSLVTGGEQYF.

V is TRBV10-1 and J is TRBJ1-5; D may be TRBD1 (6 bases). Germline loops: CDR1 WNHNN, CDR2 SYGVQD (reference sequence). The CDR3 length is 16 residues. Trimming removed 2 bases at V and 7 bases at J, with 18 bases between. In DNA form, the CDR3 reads TGCGCCAGCAGTGAGCCGCCTGGGGGGGCAGGCCAGCCCCAGCATTTT. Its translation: CASSEPPGGAGQPQHF.

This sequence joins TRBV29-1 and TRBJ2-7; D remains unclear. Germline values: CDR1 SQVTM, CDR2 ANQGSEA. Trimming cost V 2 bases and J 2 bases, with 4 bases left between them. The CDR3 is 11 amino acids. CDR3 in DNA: TGCAGCGTTGAATTCGCCTACGAGCAGTACTTC. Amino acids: CSVEFAYEQYF.

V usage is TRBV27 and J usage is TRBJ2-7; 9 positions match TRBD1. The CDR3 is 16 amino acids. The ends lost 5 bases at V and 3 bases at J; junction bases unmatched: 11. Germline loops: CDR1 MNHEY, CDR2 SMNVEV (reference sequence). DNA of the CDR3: TGTGCCAGCAGTAGGGCCTCCGGGACAGGGAACTACGAGCAGTACTTC. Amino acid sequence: CASSRASGTGNYEQYF.

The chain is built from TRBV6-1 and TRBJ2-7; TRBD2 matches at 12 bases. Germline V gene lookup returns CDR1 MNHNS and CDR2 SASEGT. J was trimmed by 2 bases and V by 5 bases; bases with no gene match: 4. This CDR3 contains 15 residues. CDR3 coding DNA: TGTGCCAGCAGTCCCCGGACTAGCGGGGCCTACGAGCAGTACTTC. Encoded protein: CASSPRTSGAYEQYF.

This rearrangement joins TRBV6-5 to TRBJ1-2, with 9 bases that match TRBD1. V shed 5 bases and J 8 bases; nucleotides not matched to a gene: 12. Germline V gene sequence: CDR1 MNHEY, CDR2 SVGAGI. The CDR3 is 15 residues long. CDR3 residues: CASSPHGGQGDGYTF. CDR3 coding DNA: TGTGCCAGCAGTCCCCACGGGGGACAGGGTGACGGCTACACCTTC.

CDR3 sequence (DNA): TGTGCCAGCAGTGAGGACAGGGCTGATCAGCCCCAGCATTTT. It translates to CASSEDRADQPQHF. J is TRBJ1-5 and V is TRBV28; 8 positions agree with TRBD1. The CDR3 has 14 amino acids. V trimming: 5 bases; J trimming: 5 bases; junction bases outside the gene matches: 5. Germline CDR1 reads MDHEN; CDR2 reads SYDVKM.

The CDR3 loop reads CASSFSLGLAGGIDTQYF. The CDR3 DNA reads as TGCGCCAGCAGCTTCTCTCTTGGACTAGCGGGAGGGATAGATACGCAGTATTTT. This sequence joins TRBV5-1 and TRBJ2-3; TRBD2 aligns across 15 bases. CDR3 length: 18 residues. J was trimmed by 5 bases and V by 2 bases; bases with no gene match: 9. Looked up from germline, CDR1 is SGHRS and CDR2 is YFSETQ. Combining the CDR3 with reference TRBV5-1 and TRBJ2-3 gives the whole variable domain KAGVTQTPRYLIKTRGQQVTLSCSPISGHRSVSWYQQTPGQGLQFLFEYFSETQRNKGNFPGRFSGRQFSNSRSEMNVSTLELGDSALYLCASSFSLGLAGGIDTQYFGPGTRLTVL.

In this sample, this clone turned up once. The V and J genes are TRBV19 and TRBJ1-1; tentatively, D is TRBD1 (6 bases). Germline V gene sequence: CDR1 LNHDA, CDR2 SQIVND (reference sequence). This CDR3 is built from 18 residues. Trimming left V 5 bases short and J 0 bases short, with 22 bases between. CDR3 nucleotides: TGTGCCAGTAGTGCTGGCCCGGGGGGCACTTATATGAACACTGAAGCTTTCTTT. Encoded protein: CASSAGPGGTYMNTEAFF. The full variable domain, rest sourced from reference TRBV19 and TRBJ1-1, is DGGITQSPKYLFRKEGQNVTLSCEQNLNHDAMYWYRQDPGQGLRLIYYSQIVNDFQKGDIAEGYSVSREKKESFPLTVTSAQKNPTAFYLCASSAGPGGTYMNTEAFFGQGTRLTVV.

CDR3: CASSPMRVGYTF. The CDR3 nucleotides read TGTGCCAGCAGCCCCATGAGGGTTGGCTACACCTTC. The chain uses TRBV11-2 and TRBJ1-2, with unresolved D. The germline gives CDR1 SGHAT, CDR2 FQNNGV. The CDR3 covers 12 residues. Trimming removed 5 bases from V and 7 bases from J, with 11 bases in between.